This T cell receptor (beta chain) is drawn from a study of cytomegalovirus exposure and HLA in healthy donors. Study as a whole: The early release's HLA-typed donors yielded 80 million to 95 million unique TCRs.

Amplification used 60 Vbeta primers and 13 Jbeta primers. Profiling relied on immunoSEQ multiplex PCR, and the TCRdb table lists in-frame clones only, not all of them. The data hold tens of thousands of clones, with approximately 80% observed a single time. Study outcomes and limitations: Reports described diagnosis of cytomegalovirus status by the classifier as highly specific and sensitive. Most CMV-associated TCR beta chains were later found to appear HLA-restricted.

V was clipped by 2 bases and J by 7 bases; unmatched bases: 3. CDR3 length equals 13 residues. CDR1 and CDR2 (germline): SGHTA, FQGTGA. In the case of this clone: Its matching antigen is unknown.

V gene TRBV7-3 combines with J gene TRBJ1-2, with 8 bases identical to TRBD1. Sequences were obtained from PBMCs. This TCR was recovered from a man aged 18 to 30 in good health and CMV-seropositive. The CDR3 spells CASSLGQGSGYTF. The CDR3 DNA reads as TGTGCCAGCAGCTTAGGACAGGGATCTGGCTACACCTTC.